This entry is about one T cell receptor (beta chain). The data were taken from a study of T cell changes during pregnancy in multiple sclerosis. TCRdb's copy holds only in-frame clones and misses some; the assay was immunoSEQ multiplex PCR. The sample carries 95,000 to 110,000 clones, around 93% recorded once. The material sequenced was peripheral blood, taken in the third trimester of pregnancy. The sequence derives from a female donor in good health, enrolled as a control in a pregnancy study.

In DNA, the CDR3 is TGTGCCAGCAGCTTAGCACTAGCGGGGGACAATGAGCAGTTCTTC. This sequence encodes CASSLALAGDNEQFF. The chain couples TRBV7-3 to TRBJ2-1; 11 bases match TRBD2. The CDR3 is 15 amino acids. V trimming: 2 bases; J trimming: 5 bases; junction bases outside the gene matches: 2. In germline, CDR1 is SGHTA, CDR2 FQGTGA.